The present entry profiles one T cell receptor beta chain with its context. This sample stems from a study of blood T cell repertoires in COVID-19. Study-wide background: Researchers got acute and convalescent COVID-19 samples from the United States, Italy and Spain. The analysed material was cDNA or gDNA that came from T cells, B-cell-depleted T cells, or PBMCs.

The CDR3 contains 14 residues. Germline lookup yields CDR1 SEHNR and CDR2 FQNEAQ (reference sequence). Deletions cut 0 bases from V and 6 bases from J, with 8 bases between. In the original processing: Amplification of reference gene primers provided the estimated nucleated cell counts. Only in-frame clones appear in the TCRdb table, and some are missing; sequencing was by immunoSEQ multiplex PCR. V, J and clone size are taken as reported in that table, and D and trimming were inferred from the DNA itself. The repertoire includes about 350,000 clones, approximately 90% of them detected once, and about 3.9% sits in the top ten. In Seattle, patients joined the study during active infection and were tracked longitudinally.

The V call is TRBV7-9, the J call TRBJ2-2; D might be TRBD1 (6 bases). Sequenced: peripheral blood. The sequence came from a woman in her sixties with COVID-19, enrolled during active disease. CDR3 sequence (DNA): TGTGCCAGCAGCTTAGCACAGGGATCCGGGGAGCTGTTTTTT. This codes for CASSLAQGSGELFF.